The next 18 T cell receptor beta chains were all read from a single sample in a study of blood T cell repertoires in COVID-19. Using immunoSEQ multiplex PCR, the repertoire was profiled, and TCRdb retains in-frame clones only, with some absent. The sample shows around 390,000 clones, about 83% of them seen only once. The specimen sequenced was PBMCs or T cells enriched from blood (not recorded which). The origin of the receptors is a woman aged 45-65 years who had recovered from COVID-19.

This clone has only one observation. The chain carries TRBV18 and TRBJ2-3; a possible D gene is TRBD2 (6 bases). With 2 bases removed from V and 6 bases from J, the gap between germline ends came to 15 bases. Germline-derived CDR1 and CDR2 are KGHSH and LQKENI. The CDR3 is 15 amino acids. CDR3 amino acids: CASSPGLALGDTQYF. CDR3 nucleotides: TGTGCCAGCTCACCAGGGCTAGCGCTAGGGGATACGCAGTATTTT.

This clone was picked up one time. As DNA, the CDR3 is TGTGCCAGCTCCCGGGACAGGGTTGGTGCTTTCTTT. This encodes CASSRDRVGAFF. The rearrangement uses TRBV12-3 or TRBV12-4 and TRBJ1-1, with TRBD1 identical over 9 bases. J was trimmed by 11 bases and V by 8 bases; bases with no gene match: 9. The CDR3 has 12 amino acids.

The rearrangement uses TRBV19 and TRBJ1-2; D gene ambiguous. The CDR3 runs 15 residues. Per the germline V gene, CDR1 is LNHDA and CDR2 is SQIVND (reference sequence). The ends were cut back, 4 bases at V and 1 base at J, with 13 bases in the middle. The CDR3 bases are TGTGCCAGTAGTACCGGAGTGGACTTTAACTATGGCTACACCTTC. Its protein is CASSTGVDFNYGYTF.

CDR3 DNA sequence: TGTGCCAGCAGTTACCAGGACTATGGCTACACCTTC. This sequence encodes CASSYQDYGYTF. V is TRBV6-2 or TRBV6-3 and J is TRBJ1-2; D uncertain. Trimming shortened V by 2 bases and J by 3 bases, and 4 bases separated the two germline ends. This CDR3 is built from 12 residues. From germline, CDR1 is MNHEY and CDR2 SVGEGT.

In nucleotides, the CDR3 is TGTGCCACCAGTGAATGGACAGGGGGACAGGAAAAACTGTTTTTT. This gives the protein CATSEWTGGQEKLFF. The chain links TRBV24-1 to TRBJ1-4; 10 nucleotides align to TRBD1. CDR3 length equals 15 residues. V lost 4 bases to trimming and J lost 8 bases; unmatched junction nucleotides: 6. The germline V gene has CDR1 KGHDR and CDR2 SFDVKD.

The chain couples TRBV4-1 to TRBJ2-1, with 9 bases lining up with TRBD2. This CDR3 has 16 residues. V lost 1 base, J lost 8 bases, and 9 bases stayed unmatched. Germline CDR1 reads MGHRA; CDR2 reads YSYEKL. The CDR3 DNA sequence: TGCGCCAGCAGCCAAGTTTTCCCTAGCGGGATGTATGAGCAGTTCTTC. Translated, it gives CASSQVFPSGMYEQFF.

V and J are TRBV7-2 and TRBJ2-5; 8 bases are shared with TRBD2. CDR3 length: 15 residues. Germline CDR1 reads SGHTA; CDR2 reads FQGNSA. J lost 5 bases, V lost 2 bases, and 7 bases had no gene match. The CDR3 spells CASSLNVGGGETQYF. In DNA, the CDR3 is TGTGCCAGCAGCTTAAATGTTGGCGGGGGGGAGACCCAGTACTTC. The full variable domain, its missing parts supplied by reference TRBV7-2 and TRBJ2-5, is GAGVSQSPSNKVTEKGKDVELRCDPISGHTALYWYRQSLGQGLEFLIYFQGNSAPDKSGLPSDRFSAERTGGSVSTLTIQRTQQEDSAVYLCASSLNVGGGETQYFGPGTRLLVL.

J is TRBJ1-5 and V is TRBV30, with D possibly TRBD1 on 6 matching bases. Per the germline V gene, CDR1 is GTSNPN and CDR2 is SVGIG (reference sequence). Trimming removed 0 bases at V and 9 bases at J, with 18 bases between. The CDR3 length is 15 residues. CDR3 DNA sequence: TGTGCCTGGAGTGTGTCTACAGGGCCCATAGGGCCCCAGCATTTT. Protein sequence: CAWSVSTGPIGPQHF. Full variable domain (rest looked up from reference TRBV30 and TRBJ1-5): SQTIHQWPATLVQPVGSPLSLECTVEGTSNPNLYWYRQAAGRGLQLLFYSVGIGQISSEVPQNLSASRPQDRQFILSSKKLLLSDSGFYLCAWSVSTGPIGPQHFGDGTRLSIL.

The chain joins TRBV9 to TRBJ2-7; TRBD2 might be the D (6 bases). Germline CDR1 SGDLS, CDR2 YYNGEE. With 4 bases removed from V and 4 bases from J, the gap between germline ends came to 15 bases. This CDR3 has 14 residues. CDR3 in DNA: TGTGCCAGCAGCCCACGCGGGGCGAAATACGAGCAGTACTTC. Translation: CASSPRGAKYEQYF.

The V and J genes are TRBV6-2 or TRBV6-3 and TRBJ1-5; 8 bases agree with TRBD1. Germline lookup yields CDR1 MNHEY and CDR2 SVGEGT. V gave up 4 bases and J gave up 7 bases; unmatched junction bases: 3. This CDR3 spans 13 amino acids. CDR3 region: CASSSGGGQPQHF. In DNA, the CDR3 is TGTGCCAGCAGTTCAGGGGGCGGGCAGCCCCAGCATTTT.

The chain joins TRBV3-1 (or the pseudogene TRBV3-2) to TRBJ1-3; possible D gene TRBD1, 6 bases. V lost 2 bases to trimming and J lost 4 bases, with 15 bases between them. This CDR3 contains 16 residues. Germline-derived CDR1 and CDR2 are LGHDT and YNNKEL (reference sequence). The DNA for the CDR3 is TGTGCCAGCAGCCAAAAATTAGCAGGGGCAGGAAACACCATATATTTT. This translates into CASSQKLAGAGNTIYF.

This clone was seen only a few times. The gene calls are TRBV7-9 and TRBJ1-2; D gene unclear. Looked up from germline, CDR1 is SEHNR and CDR2 is FQNEAQ (reference sequence). Trimming pared 2 bases from V and 6 bases from J, leaving 10 bases between. The CDR3 consists of 13 residues. The CDR3 protein is CASSLYPPDGYTF. The CDR3 nucleotides are TGTGCCAGCAGCTTATATCCCCCGGATGGCTACACCTTC.

This clone was detected only once. The V and J genes are TRBV13 and TRBJ2-1; 9 positions agree with TRBD1. With V trimmed by 3 bases and J by 8 bases, 5 bases remained unmatched. This CDR3 is built from 14 residues. The germline V gene has CDR1 PRHDT and CDR2 FYEKMQ (reference sequence). The CDR3 sequence: CASSFWDRVYEQFF. The CDR3, as DNA: TGTGCCAGCAGCTTCTGGGACAGGGTCTATGAGCAGTTCTTC.

This chain joins TRBV12-3 or TRBV12-4 and TRBJ1-1; 9 nucleotides match TRBD1. This CDR3 comprises 13 residues. The ends lost 9 bases at V and 6 bases at J; junction bases unmatched: 8. CDR3 DNA: TGTGCCAGTTCCCGGGACAGGGACTCTGAAGCTTTCTTT. This codes for CASSRDRDSEAFF.

This clone was seen ten or more times. This chain connects TRBV3-1 (or the pseudogene TRBV3-2) to TRBJ2-7, with D possibly TRBD1 on 6 matching bases. With 5 bases removed from V and 4 bases from J, the gap between germline ends came to 6 bases. This CDR3 contains 11 residues. Germline V lookup: CDR1 LGHDT, CDR2 YNNKEL (reference sequence). The CDR3 DNA sequence: TGTGCCAGCAGCAGGGGGTACGAGCAGTACTTC. It specifies CASSRGYEQYF.

V gene TRBV7-9 combines with J gene TRBJ1-2; 8 nucleotides align to TRBD1. V shed 0 bases, J shed 7 bases, and the junction held 10 bases outside the gene matches. The V gene's germline CDR1 is SEHNR and CDR2 FQNEAQ (reference sequence). The CDR3 extends over 16 amino acids. CDR3 DNA: TGTGCCAGCAGCTTAGCGCGTCCGCAGGGGGCGGGTGGCTACACCTTC. The encoded protein is CASSLARPQGAGGYTF.

The chain carries TRBV21-1 and TRBJ2-7; the table's D call of TRBD2 was not tested on the DNA. TRBV21-1 represents a pseudogene. The CDR3 is 15 residues long. CDR3 DNA: TGTGCCAGCAGCAAAGCGGCGGGGAGCTCCTACGAGCAGTACTTC. Translated: CASSKAAGSSYEQYF.

The chain has TRBV7-8 and TRBJ1-2; D perhaps matches TRBD1 (5 bases). With 5 bases removed from V and 7 bases from J, the gap between germline ends came to 11 bases. Germline CDR1 reads SGHVS; CDR2 reads FQNEAQ. The CDR3 covers 12 residues. CDR3 sequence (DNA): TGTGCCAGCAGCGTCGGGACTGGTGGCTACACCTTC. It specifies CASSVGTGGYTF. Filled out from reference TRBV7-8 and TRBJ1-2, the complete variable domain reads GAGVSQSPRYKVAKRGQDVALRCDPISGHVSLFWYQQALGQGPEFLTYFQNEAQLDKSGLPSDRFFAERPEGSVSTLKIQRTQQEDSAVYLCASSVGTGGYTFGSGTRLTVV.